This T cell receptor (beta chain) was captured by sequencing in a study of cytomegalovirus exposure and HLA in healthy donors. Study-level findings and limits: TRBV6-2, TRBV6-3 and some other V segments were unresolvable in 87-base-pair reads. TCR beta chains numbering under 200 were designated cytomegalovirus-associated. A further, later analysis showed that HLA-associated TCR beta chains (compared with equally common others) were more clonally expanded.

This clone occurred a few times. Its antigen is not known. PCR used 60 Vbeta primers and 13 Jbeta primers. Profiled with immunoSEQ multiplex PCR; TCRdb holds only in-frame clones, not every one. The table has over 200,000 clones, over 60% seen once; the top ten hold about 1.7%. Trimming cost V 5 bases and J 0 bases, with 10 bases left between them. CDR1 GTSNPN and CDR2 SVGIG come from the germline V gene (reference sequence). The CDR3 is made up of 13 amino acids. The sequence derives from a male donor in good health and CMV-seronegative. The chain carries TRBV30 and TRBJ1-1; D remains unclear. Sequenced sample: PBMCs. The CDR3: CAWGLGLNTEAFF. Written as DNA, the CDR3 is TGTGCCTGGGGACTGGGGTTGAACACTGAAGCTTTCTTT.